A single sample gave rise to the 27 T cell receptor beta chains below, sequenced in a study of blood T cell repertoires in COVID-19. Produced via immunoSEQ multiplex PCR; TCRdb's table is partial and in-frame only. The table lists more than 250,000 clones, 80% to 90% of them singletons. Sequencing input: PBMCs or T cells enriched from blood (not recorded which). These receptors were taken from a man between 25 and 39 years old who had recovered from COVID-19.

This clone occurred many times. The rearrangement links TRBV5-1 to TRBJ1-6; D remains unclear. Germline CDR1 and CDR2: SGHRS and YFSETQ. Deletions cut 0 bases from V and 5 bases from J, with 12 bases between. This CDR3 contains 16 residues. CDR3 protein: CASSLAGSSNNSPLHF. Written as DNA, the CDR3 is TGCGCCAGCAGCTTGGCGGGGAGTTCTAATAATTCACCCCTCCACTTT.

This sequence joins TRBV30 and TRBJ1-5; D perhaps matches TRBD1 (6 bases). The CDR3 is 16 residues long. Per germline, CDR1 GTSNPN and CDR2 SVGIG (reference sequence). The V end was cut by 1 base, the J end by 4 bases, with 17 bases between. The CDR3 nucleotides are TGTGCCTGGAGTGCGGGCGGGGGCAAAAGGAATCAGCCCCAGCATTTT. It translates to CAWSAGGGKRNQPQHF.

The rearrangement uses TRBV21-1 and TRBJ1-2; the tabulated D call, TRBD1, remains unverified against the DNA. TRBV21-1 is annotated as a pseudogene. The CDR3 extends over 11 amino acids. CDR3 in amino acids: CASSSRGADTF. The CDR3 DNA follows: TGTGCCAGCAGCAGCAGGGGTGCCGACACCTTC.

The genes are TRBV5-4 and TRBJ1-1; weak D call: TRBD1 (5 bases). CDR1 SGHNT and CDR2 YYREEE come from the germline V gene (reference sequence). The V end was cut by 2 bases, the J end by 1 base, with 12 bases between. This CDR3 region has 15 residues. The CDR3 here is CASSFSQGPNTEAFF. CDR3 DNA: TGTGCCAGCAGCTTTTCGCAGGGCCCGAACACTGAAGCTTTCTTT.

Concerning this clone itself: This same CDR3 is encoded by further DNA sequences in the sample. The chain has TRBV7-9 and TRBJ2-1, with TRBD1 matching over 7 bases. The CDR3 spans 15 residues. Germline-derived CDR1 and CDR2 are SEHNR and FQNEAQ (reference sequence). J was trimmed by 2 bases and V by 0 bases; bases with no gene match: 1. The CDR3 coding sequence is TGTGCCAGCAGCTTAGCCGGGACAGCCTACAATGAGCAGTTCTTC. Its protein is CASSLAGTAYNEQFF.

The chain employs TRBV24-1 and TRBJ1-2; TRBD1 agrees at 8 bases. This CDR3 has 15 amino acids. V was pared by 3 bases and J by 4 bases, with 6 bases of the junction left unmatched. Germline assignment: CDR1 KGHDR and CDR2 SFDVKD. DNA for the CDR3: TGTGCCACCAGTGATAATGACAGGGGCGGCTATGGCTACACCTTC. This gives the protein CATSDNDRGGYGYTF.

This clone showed up just once. For the CDR3, the DNA is TGCGCCAGCAGTAGGGGACAGGGAGGATACGAGCAGTACTTC. It is translated as CASSRGQGGYEQYF. J is TRBJ2-7 and V is TRBV5-1, with 9 bases identical to TRBD1. This CDR3 region has 14 residues. The V gene's germline CDR1 is SGHRS and CDR2 YFSETQ. J was trimmed by 4 bases and V by 5 bases; bases with no gene match: 7.

CDR3 coding DNA: TGTGCCAGCGCAGGGGGGATGAACACTGAAGCTTTCTTT. Its translation: CASAGGMNTEAFF. The rearrangement uses TRBV9 and TRBJ1-1; TRBD1 aligns across 7 bases. The V gene's germline CDR1 is SGDLS and CDR2 YYNGEE. J was trimmed by 0 bases and V by 7 bases; bases with no gene match: 3. The CDR3 runs 13 residues.

The chain employs TRBV5-1 and TRBJ2-3; TRBD2 matches 7 bases. Germline CDR1 reads SGHRS; CDR2 reads YFSETQ. CDR3 length: 14 amino acids. J gave up 2 bases and V 4 bases, and 4 bases lay outside the gene matches. The CDR3 reads CASSPGGTTDTQYF. The CDR3, as DNA: TGCGCCAGCAGCCCCGGGGGGACCACAGATACGCAGTATTTT.

This chain connects TRBV7-9 to TRBJ1-6; unclear D gene. The CDR3 is 13 residues long. Germline assignment: CDR1 SEHNR and CDR2 FQNEAQ (reference sequence). Between the trimmed V and J ends, which lost 5 bases and 8 bases, there was a span of 10 bases. As DNA, the CDR3 is TGTGCCAGCAGCCCGGGGTCTCATTCACCCCTCCACTTT. Its translation is CASSPGSHSPLHF.

This chain connects TRBV19 to TRBJ1-5; TRBD1 matches 9 bases. V was pared by 9 bases and J by 0 bases, with 12 bases of the junction left unmatched. CDR3 length equals 17 residues. CDR1 LNHDA and CDR2 SQIVND come from the germline V gene (reference sequence). CDR3 loop: CASSGTGSGFSNQPQHF. The CDR3 bases are TGTGCCAGCTCCGGGACAGGGTCAGGGTTTAGCAATCAGCCCCAGCATTTT.

The V gene is TRBV7-2, the J gene TRBJ1-3; D not resolved. V lost 2 bases and J 4 bases, leaving 3 bases between the germline ends. The germline V gene has CDR1 SGHTA and CDR2 FQGNSA. The CDR3 length is 12 residues. The CDR3 spells CASSLLGNTIYF. The CDR3 DNA follows: TGTGCCAGCAGCTTACTAGGAAACACCATATATTTT.

V is TRBV29-1 and J is TRBJ1-2; no reliable D call. Germline V CDR1 and CDR2: SQVTM, ANQGSEA. V lost 0 bases, J lost 3 bases, and 14 bases lay in between. The CDR3 has 15 amino acids. This chain's CDR3 is CSVEDTWARYYGYTF. The DNA of the CDR3 is TGCAGCGTTGAAGATACTTGGGCGAGATACTATGGCTACACCTTC.

The chain joins TRBV7-8 to TRBJ2-1, with 9 bases that match TRBD1. Germline CDR1 and CDR2: SGHVS and FQNEAQ. The CDR3 covers 14 residues. V shed 5 bases, J shed 9 bases, and the junction held 8 bases outside the gene matches. DNA for the CDR3: TGTGCCAGCAGCATCCGGGACAGGGTGGCTGAGCAGTTCTTC. Its protein product is CASSIRDRVAEQFF.

This clone appeared a single time. V is TRBV19 and J is TRBJ1-2; TRBD1 aligns across 8 bases. The CDR3 spans 12 residues. Germline V lookup: CDR1 LNHDA, CDR2 SQIVND (reference sequence). Trimming cost V 6 bases and J 7 bases; bases outside gene matches: 4. The CDR3 spells CASRGTGPGYTF. CDR3 DNA: TGTGCCAGTAGGGGGACAGGCCCTGGCTACACCTTC.

The CDR3, as DNA: TGTGCCACCAGCATAGCCCGGGGGGGCGCCGGGGAGCTGTTTTTT. This codes for CATSIARGGAGELFF. This rearrangement joins TRBV15 to TRBJ2-2; TRBD2 agrees at 8 bases. This CDR3 region has 15 residues. Trimming cost V 4 bases and J 6 bases; bases outside gene matches: 7. The germline V gene has CDR1 LNHNV and CDR2 YYDKDF (reference sequence).

This chain links TRBV5-4 with TRBJ2-7, with 11 bases identical to TRBD1. This CDR3 has 14 amino acids. In germline, CDR1 is SGHNT, CDR2 YYREEE (reference sequence). After removal of 4 bases from V and 6 bases from J, the junction contained 6 bases not matched to a gene. The CDR3 sequence is CASSGTGGVGEQYF. The CDR3 nucleotides are TGTGCCAGCAGCGGGACAGGGGGGGTGGGCGAGCAGTACTTC.

This chain links TRBV7-9 with TRBJ1-5; TRBD1 matches at 9 bases. From germline, CDR1 is SEHNR and CDR2 FQNEAQ (reference sequence). The ends lost 3 bases at V and 6 bases at J; junction bases unmatched: 6. The CDR3 loop spans 15 amino acids. CDR3 in DNA: TGTGCCAGCAGCTTCACAGGGGGCCAAGGTCAGCCCCAGCATTTT. This encodes CASSFTGGQGQPQHF.

This rearrangement joins TRBV20-1 to TRBJ2-5, with 12 bases aligning to TRBD2. The CDR3 length is 15 residues. V gave up 3 bases and J gave up 3 bases; unmatched junction bases: 5. CDR1 and CDR2 from the germline V gene are DFQATT and SNEGSKA (reference sequence). The CDR3 sequence is CSASSASGGEETQYF. The CDR3 nucleotides are TGCAGTGCTAGTAGCGCTAGCGGGGGGGAAGAGACCCAGTACTTC.

The rearrangement uses TRBV5-4 and TRBJ2-4; the match to TRBD1 covers 7 bases. After removal of 4 bases from V and 7 bases from J, the junction contained 5 bases not matched to a gene. The CDR3 totals 13 residues. CDR1 SGHNT and CDR2 YYREEE come from the germline V gene (reference sequence). CDR3 sequence reads: CASSQDRYNIQYF. The DNA of the CDR3 is TGTGCCAGCAGCCAGGACAGGTACAACATTCAGTACTTC.

The chain links TRBV4-2 to TRBJ2-5; no definite D call. Germline CDR1 and CDR2: LGHNA and YNFKEQ. V shed 2 bases and J shed 1 base, with 11 bases lying between them. The CDR3 consists of 15 residues. CDR3 sequence reads: CASSQRSLVQETQYF. DNA of the CDR3: TGTGCCAGCAGCCAACGGAGTCTAGTCCAAGAGACCCAGTACTTC.

V and J are TRBV19 and TRBJ1-5; maybe TRBD1 (6 bases). This CDR3 spans 14 amino acids. Trimming took 4 bases from V and 4 from J, leaving 11 bases between them. The V gene's germline CDR1 is LNHDA and CDR2 SQIVND (reference sequence). CDR3 in DNA: TGTGCCAGTAGTACTACAGGGTGGAATCAGCCCCAGCATTTT. Its translation is CASSTTGWNQPQHF.

The chain uses TRBV9 and TRBJ2-5; D gene unclear. V lost 4 bases and J 2 bases, leaving 15 bases between the germline ends. CDR1 is SGDLS, CDR2 YYNGEE, per germline. The CDR3 runs 15 residues. Here the CDR3 reads CASSRGTTPQETQYF. The CDR3 DNA reads TGTGCCAGCAGCCGCGGAACAACACCGCAAGAGACCCAGTACTTC. The full variable domain, completed using reference TRBV9 and TRBJ2-5, is DSGVTQTPKHLITATGQRVTLRCSPRSGDLSVYWYQQSLDQGLQFLIQYYNGEERAKGNILERFSAQQFPDLHSELNLSSLELGDSALYFCASSRGTTPQETQYFGPGTRLLVL.

The V gene is TRBV5-4, the J gene TRBJ2-3; 16 nucleotides agree with TRBD2. The V gene's germline CDR1 is SGHNT and CDR2 YYREEE (reference sequence). With V trimmed by 8 bases and J by 0 bases, 6 bases remained unmatched. CDR3 length: 17 amino acids. In nucleotides, the CDR3 is TGTGCCAGTCCGGGACTAGCGGGGGGGCCCAGCACAGATACGCAGTATTTT. This encodes CASPGLAGGPSTDTQYF.

The chain joins TRBV29-1 to TRBJ2-1; D gene uncertain. The germline V gene encodes CDR1 SQVTM and CDR2 ANQGSEA. V was clipped by 8 bases and J by 2 bases, with 10 bases between them. This CDR3 comprises 12 residues. The CDR3 DNA sequence: TGCAGCCTCCGTTCTCCCTACAATGAGCAGTTCTTC. Its protein product is CSLRSPYNEQFF.

The rearrangement joins TRBV27 to TRBJ2-1; 8 bases line up with TRBD2. The CDR3 is made up of 16 amino acids. CDR1 and CDR2 from the germline V gene are MNHEY and SMNVEV (reference sequence). Trimming cost V 6 bases and J 0 bases; bases outside gene matches: 7. As DNA, the CDR3 is TGTGCCAGCAGACCCTCGGGGACTAGCTCCTACAATGAGCAGTTCTTC. Translated: CASRPSGTSSYNEQFF.

The CDR3 here is CASSHGGSSDGYTF. The CDR3 DNA is TGTGCCAGCAGTCACGGGGGGTCTTCAGATGGCTACACCTTC. The chain employs TRBV6-5 and TRBJ1-2, with D possibly matching TRBD1 (5 bases). The CDR3 sequence is 14 residues long. V shed 5 bases and J shed 6 bases, with 16 bases lying between them. Germline CDR1 reads MNHEY; CDR2 reads SVGAGI.